Shown below are 12 T cell receptor beta chains from a single sample sequenced in a study of cytomegalovirus exposure and HLA in healthy donors (dated by TCRdb to about 2017). Library preparation was by the immunoSEQ multiplex PCR assay. For the multiplex PCR, a mixture combining 60 forward primers for TCR Vbeta segments and 13 reverse primers for TCR Jbeta segments was used. This is the immuneACCESS table as TCRdb keeps it, with only in-frame sequences that have V and J called. A part of the clones is gone; compared with another copy, unresolved V genes explain less than half, and the rest is unexplained. Within this sample are about 90,000 clones, with about 66% of them counted one time only. Jointly, the top ten make up around 2.3% of the sample. The sample was PBMCs. Source of these receptors: a man between 25 and 39 years old in good health and CMV-seronegative.

The chain combines TRBV7-2 with TRBJ1-1; no clear D. The CDR3 runs to 15 residues. V was pared by 6 bases and J by 3 bases, with 17 bases between. Germline-derived CDR1 and CDR2 are SGHTA and FQGNSA. The CDR3, as DNA: TGTGCCAGCAGTTCGCTCGGGAGGTATGACACTGAAGCTTTCTTT. This codes for CASSSLGRYDTEAFF.

The J gene is TRBJ2-7, the V gene TRBV19; no definite D call. Germline loops: CDR1 LNHDA, CDR2 SQIVND (reference sequence). V dropped 3 bases and J dropped 3 bases, with 9 bases sitting between them. The CDR3 contains 13 residues. CDR3: CASSIARNYEQYF. In nucleotides, the CDR3 is TGTGCCAGTAGTATTGCCAGAAACTACGAGCAGTACTTC.

The genes are TRBV5-4 and TRBJ1-1; 9 nucleotides agree with TRBD1. This CDR3 region has 15 residues. V lost 0 bases to trimming and J lost 4 bases; unmatched junction nucleotides: 4. CDR1 is SGHNT and CDR2 is YYREEE in the germline V gene (reference sequence). The CDR3 loop is CASSLDRGLSTEAFF. For the CDR3, the DNA is TGTGCCAGCAGCTTGGACAGGGGGCTGAGCACTGAAGCTTTCTTT.

V is TRBV4-3 and J is TRBJ1-2, with D uncertain. The CDR3 spans 13 residues. V lost 3 bases and J lost 8, with 13 bases in between. Germline V gene sequence: CDR1 LGHNA, CDR2 YSLEER. CDR3 region: CASSQSSRRGYTF. The CDR3 DNA is TGCGCCAGCAGCCAGTCGTCCCGGAGAGGCTACACCTTC.

The chain couples TRBV27 to TRBJ2-3; D is possibly TRBD1 (6 bases). Germline loops: CDR1 MNHEY, CDR2 SMNVEV (reference sequence). The CDR3 is 16 amino acids. V dropped 3 bases and J dropped 4 bases, with 17 bases sitting between them. Here the CDR3 reads CASSFRSTGRADTQYF. The CDR3 DNA reads as TGTGCCAGCAGTTTTCGGTCGACAGGTAGGGCAGATACGCAGTATTTT.

This rearrangement joins TRBV5-1 to TRBJ2-5; 13 nucleotides align to TRBD2. CDR3 size: 15 residues. The junction had 6 bases not matched to a gene; V was cut back by 5 bases and J by 5 bases. The germline gives CDR1 SGHRS, CDR2 YFSETQ. CDR3 bases: TGCGCCAGCAGTCCCGGACTAGCGGGAGATGAGACCCAGTACTTC. Its translation: CASSPGLAGDETQYF.

CDR3: CASSLEGGSHSPLHF. The DNA for the CDR3 is TGCGCCAGCAGCTTGGAGGGAGGGAGCCATTCACCCCTCCACTTT. The chain couples TRBV5-1 to TRBJ1-6, with no clear D. V was clipped by 0 bases and J by 8 bases, with 12 bases between them. The CDR3 consists of 15 residues. The germline V gene encodes CDR1 SGHRS and CDR2 YFSETQ.

This chain joins TRBV7-2 and TRBJ1-1; 7 bases are shared with TRBD1. The CDR3 has 15 amino acids. The germline CDR1 and CDR2 sequences are SGHTA and FQGNSA. V trimming: 5 bases; J trimming: 4 bases; junction bases outside the gene matches: 10. The CDR3 sequence: CASSVQNRGVTEAFF. The CDR3 DNA follows: TGTGCCAGCAGCGTACAAAACAGGGGCGTCACTGAAGCTTTCTTT.

The chain is built from TRBV5-6 and TRBJ1-4, with D perhaps TRBD1 (6 bases). The V gene's germline CDR1 is SGHDT and CDR2 YYEEEE. There are 14 residues in the CDR3. Trimming pared 0 bases from V and 11 bases from J, leaving 14 bases between. CDR3: CASSLETGTSKLFF. CDR3 nucleotide sequence: TGTGCCAGCAGCTTGGAAACAGGGACCTCGAAACTGTTTTTT.

The V and J genes are TRBV7-2 and TRBJ2-1; TRBD2 agrees at 12 bases. Trimming took 1 base from V and 13 from J; bases not matched to a gene: 5. Per germline, CDR1 SGHTA and CDR2 FQGNSA. CDR3 size: 14 residues. CDR3 residues: CASSLGLAGESQFF. Written as DNA, the CDR3 is TGTGCCAGCAGCTTAGGACTAGCGGGAGAATCCCAGTTCTTC.

The chain has TRBV4-1 and TRBJ2-7; 7 nucleotides agree with TRBD1. J was trimmed by 3 bases and V by 4 bases; bases with no gene match: 3. CDR1 is MGHRA, CDR2 YSYEKL, per germline. This CDR3 comprises 13 residues. The CDR3 spells CASSPRTGYEQYF. The CDR3 DNA is TGCGCCAGCAGCCCCCGGACAGGCTACGAGCAGTACTTC.

CDR3 sequence reads: CASSLGGYEQYF. CDR3 nucleotides: TGTGCCAGCAGTTTAGGAGGTTATGAGCAGTACTTC. The rearrangement links TRBV28 to TRBJ2-7; a possible D gene is TRBD2 (5 bases). Germline V lookup: CDR1 MDHEN, CDR2 SYDVKM. The CDR3 runs 12 residues. Trimming cost V 2 bases and J 7 bases, with 9 bases left between them.